This T cell receptor (beta chain) stems from a study of blood T cell repertoires in COVID-19. Participants were aged roughly 18 to 89 years from around 25 US areas. Here immunoSEQ multiplex PCR was the method, and the copy in TCRdb shows in-frame clones only, minus some. This sample has roughly 230,000 clones, with 80% to 85% found just once. With V trimmed by 6 bases and J by 4 bases, 14 bases remained unmatched. CDR1 and CDR2 (germline): SNHLY, FYNNEI. The CDR3 has 16 amino acids. Sequencing input: PBMCs or T cells enriched from blood (not recorded which). This receptor was obtained from a man aged 50 to 60 who had recovered from COVID-19. The gene calls are TRBV2 and TRBJ2-7; 8 nucleotides agree with TRBD2. CDR3 in amino acids: CASSAEKPGLGYEQYF. Written as DNA, the CDR3 is TGTGCCAGCAGCGCTGAGAAGCCGGGACTAGGATACGAGCAGTACTTC.